This paragraph covers one TCR beta chain sequence. Profiling relied on immunoSEQ multiplex PCR, and the TCRdb table lists in-frame clones only, not all of them. The data contain about 370,000 clones, roughly nine tenths of them singletons. This entry is derived from a study of blood T cell repertoires in COVID-19. Trimming took 9 bases from V and 6 from J, leaving 14 bases between them. Per the germline V gene, CDR1 is SEHNR and CDR2 is FQNEAQ (reference sequence). The CDR3 is 12 amino acids. V is TRBV7-9 and J is TRBJ1-1; a weak D match, TRBD1 (6 bases). This clonotype originated in a man between 18 and 35 years old who had recovered from COVID-19. The sequencing sample was made of PBMCs or T cells enriched from blood (not recorded which). The CDR3 DNA reads as TGTGCCAGTGCAACAGGGAGGGCTGAAGCTTTCTTT. Translated: CASATGRAEAFF.